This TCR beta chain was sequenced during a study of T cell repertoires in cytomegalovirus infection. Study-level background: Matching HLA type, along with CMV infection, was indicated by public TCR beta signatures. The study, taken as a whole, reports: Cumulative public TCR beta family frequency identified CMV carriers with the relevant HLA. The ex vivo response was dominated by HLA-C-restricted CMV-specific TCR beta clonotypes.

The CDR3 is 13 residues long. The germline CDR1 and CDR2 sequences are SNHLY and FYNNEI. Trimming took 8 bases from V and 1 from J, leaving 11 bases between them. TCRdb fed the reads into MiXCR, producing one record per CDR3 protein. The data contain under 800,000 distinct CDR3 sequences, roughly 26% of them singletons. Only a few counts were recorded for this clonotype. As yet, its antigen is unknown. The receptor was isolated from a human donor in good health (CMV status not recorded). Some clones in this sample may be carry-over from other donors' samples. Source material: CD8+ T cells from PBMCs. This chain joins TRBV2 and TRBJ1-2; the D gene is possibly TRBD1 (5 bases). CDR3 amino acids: CASPQGLNYGYTF. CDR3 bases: TGTGCCAGCCCCCAGGGTCTTAACTATGGCTACACCTTC.